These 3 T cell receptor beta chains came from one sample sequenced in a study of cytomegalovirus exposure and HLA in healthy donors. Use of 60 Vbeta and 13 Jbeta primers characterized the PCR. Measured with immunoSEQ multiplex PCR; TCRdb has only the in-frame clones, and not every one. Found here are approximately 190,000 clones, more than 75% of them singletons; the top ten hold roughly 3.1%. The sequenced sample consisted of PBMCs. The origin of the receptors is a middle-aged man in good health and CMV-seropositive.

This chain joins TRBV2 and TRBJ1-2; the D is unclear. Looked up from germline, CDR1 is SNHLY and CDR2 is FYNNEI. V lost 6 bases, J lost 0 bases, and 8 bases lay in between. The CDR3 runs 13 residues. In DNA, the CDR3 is TGTGCCAGCAGGTACAGAGCTAACTATGGCTACACCTTC. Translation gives CASRYRANYGYTF.

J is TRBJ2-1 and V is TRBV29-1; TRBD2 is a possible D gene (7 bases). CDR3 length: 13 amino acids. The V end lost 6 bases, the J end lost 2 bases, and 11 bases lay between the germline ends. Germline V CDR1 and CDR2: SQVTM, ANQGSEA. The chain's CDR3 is CSVRGGAYNEQFF. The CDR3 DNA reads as TGCAGCGTAAGGGGGGGGGCCTACAATGAGCAGTTCTTC.

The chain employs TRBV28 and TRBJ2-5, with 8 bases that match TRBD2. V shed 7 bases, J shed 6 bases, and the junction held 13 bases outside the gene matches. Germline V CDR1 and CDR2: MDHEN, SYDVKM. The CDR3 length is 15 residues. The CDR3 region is CASMEGSGSGKTQYF. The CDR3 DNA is TGTGCCAGCATGGAGGGGAGCGGGAGCGGGAAGACCCAGTACTTC.